This T cell receptor (beta chain) was sequenced during a study of T cell repertoires in cytomegalovirus infection. This CDR3 has 15 residues. Germline V lookup: CDR1 SGHVS, CDR2 FNYEAQ. With 5 bases removed from V and 2 bases from J, the gap between germline ends came to 16 bases. This clonotype is a singleton in its sample. What it recognizes is unknown. TCRdb redid the calling of the reads with MiXCR, one entry per CDR3 protein. The sample gives a few hundred thousand distinct CDR3 sequences, around 40% of which show up once; 40% to 60% is in the top ten. The source of this sequence is a human donor in good health (CMV status not recorded). Some clones in this sample may be carry-over from other donors' samples. This sample comprised cultured PBMCs, obtained from culture after CMV antigen stimulation. This chain connects TRBV7-6 to TRBJ2-7, with a tentative D call TRBD1 (6 bases). The CDR3 loop reads CASSGRTGLAYEQYF. CDR3 nucleotide sequence: TGTGCCAGCAGCGGCCGCACAGGGTTAGCCTACGAGCAGTACTTC.